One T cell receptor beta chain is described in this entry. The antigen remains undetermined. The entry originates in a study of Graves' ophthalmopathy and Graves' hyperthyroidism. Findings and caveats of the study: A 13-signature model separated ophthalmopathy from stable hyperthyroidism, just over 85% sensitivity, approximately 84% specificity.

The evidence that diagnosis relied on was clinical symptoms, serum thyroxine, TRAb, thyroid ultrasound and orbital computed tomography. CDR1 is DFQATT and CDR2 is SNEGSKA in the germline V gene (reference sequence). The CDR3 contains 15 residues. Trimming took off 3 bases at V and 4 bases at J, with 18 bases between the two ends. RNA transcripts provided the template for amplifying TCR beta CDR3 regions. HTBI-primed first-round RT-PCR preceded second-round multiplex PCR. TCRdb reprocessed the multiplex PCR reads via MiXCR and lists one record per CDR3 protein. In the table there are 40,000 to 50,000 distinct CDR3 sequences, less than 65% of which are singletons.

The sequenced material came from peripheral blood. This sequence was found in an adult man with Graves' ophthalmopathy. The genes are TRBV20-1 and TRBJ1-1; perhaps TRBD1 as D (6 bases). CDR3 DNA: TGCAGTGCTAGGCGACAGGCGGGGGGGAGCACTGAAGCTTTCTTT. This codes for CSARRQAGGSTEAFF.